This T cell receptor beta chain was recovered during a study of blood T cell repertoires in COVID-19. Turning to the study itself: Whether acute or convalescent, the COVID-19 samples came from the United States, Italy and Spain. In each case, the material was cDNA or gDNA derived from T cells, B-cell-depleted T cells, or PBMCs.

The CDR3 consists of 14 residues. Germline V gene sequence: CDR1 SQVTM, CDR2 ANQGSEA. The V and J ends lost 4 bases and 4 bases, in that order; junction bases with no gene match: 7. Source study methods: Estimated nucleated cell counts came from reference gene primer amplification. Libraries were prepared by immunoSEQ multiplex PCR; TCRdb keeps only in-frame clonotypes and omits some of them. The V and J calls and clone size were taken over from that table, and D and trimming were inferred from the DNA. The table includes about 240,000 clones, roughly 90% detected once. The V and J genes are TRBV29-1 and TRBJ2-5, with 9 bases lining up with TRBD1. What was sequenced was peripheral blood. This clonotype originated in a woman in her 30s with acute or convalescent COVID-19. The CDR3 DNA sequence: TGCAGCGTTGCCGCCGGGACAGGGCGAGAGACCCAGTACTTC. Its protein is CSVAAGTGRETQYF.